These 9 T cell receptor beta chains came from one sample sequenced in a study of blood T cells in healthy people across ages. Combining a sample-barcoded 5' primer with a J-beta primer mix, a second PCR ran for about 7 to 12 cycles. A single record per CDR3 protein comes from TCRdb applying MiXCR to the 5' RACE reads. The sample has over 700,000 distinct CDR3 sequences, 20% to 25% seen once; the top ten hold 8% to 10%. Separately, the same data were catalogued under a study of T cells of mothers and their children.

What was sequenced was blood. These receptors all come from a boy aged 5-17 years in good health.

The sample holds a few counts of this clonotype. The V gene is TRBV4-3, the J gene TRBJ2-5; tentatively, D is TRBD2 (5 bases). The DNA end favors TRBJ2-1, so the J call may be wrong. This CDR3 has 17 amino acids. Germline V CDR1 and CDR2: LGHNA, YSLEER. CDR3 nucleotide sequence: TGCGCCAGCAGCCAAGATACAACCCTAGCTTCACACAATGAGCAGTTCTTC. The encoded protein is CASSQDTTLASHNEQFF.

The V call is TRBV28, the J call TRBJ2-6, with a weak D call TRBD1 (5 bases). V shed 6 bases and J shed 4 bases, with 13 bases lying between them. Germline V CDR1 and CDR2: MDHEN, SYDVKM. The length of the CDR3 is 15 residues. The CDR3 spells CASSHQGSGANVLTF. CDR3 in DNA: TGTGCCAGCAGCCACCAGGGTTCCGGGGCCAACGTCCTGACTTTC.

This CDR3 is CASSFQDEQFF. The CDR3 DNA reads TGTGCCAGCAGTTTTCAAGATGAGCAGTTCTTC. This chain links TRBV12-3 or TRBV12-4 with TRBJ2-1, with D hard to call. This CDR3 is 11 amino acids long. Trimming left V 3 bases short and J 8 bases short, with 5 bases between.

Comment on this clonotype: An end of the junction does not agree with germline; a read error may underlie this. The genes are TRBV7-3 and TRBJ2-3, with D possibly matching TRBD1 (6 bases). The CDR3 is 14 amino acids. Germline values: CDR1 SGHTA, CDR2 FQGTGA. The CDR3 DNA reads as TGTGCCAGCAGCGATGGGACAATAACAGATACGCGGTATTTT. Encoded protein: CASSDGTITDTRYF.

This clonotype was seen a few times. The chain links TRBV5-1 to TRBJ2-4; 14 bases are shared with TRBD2. Germline lookup yields CDR1 SGHRS and CDR2 YFSETQ. The CDR3 consists of 17 residues. With 3 bases clipped from V and 8 bases from J, the junction kept 10 bases outside the gene matches. CDR3 nucleotide sequence: TGCGCCAGCAGCTCGGAGACTAGCGGGGGGGCTGGGTACATTCAGTACTTC. It encodes CASSSETSGGAGYIQYF. Full variable domain (remainder filled in from reference TRBV5-1 and TRBJ2-4): KAGVTQTPRYLIKTRGQQVTLSCSPISGHRSVSWYQQTPGQGLQFLFEYFSETQRNKGNFPGRFSGRQFSNSRSEMNVSTLELGDSALYLCASSSETSGGAGYIQYFGAGTRLSVL.

This clonotype was detected once. V gene TRBV7-2 combines with J gene TRBJ2-5, with no clear D. The CDR3 runs 12 residues. From germline, CDR1 is SGHTA and CDR2 FQGNSA. V shed 1 base and J shed 7 bases, with 7 bases lying between them. The CDR3 here is CASSLEMGTQYF. CDR3 DNA: TGTGCCAGCAGCTTAGAAATGGGGACCCAGTACTTC. Full variable domain (missing parts from reference TRBV7-2 and TRBJ2-5): GAGVSQSPSNKVTEKGKDVELRCDPISGHTALYWYRQSLGQGLEFLIYFQGNSAPDKSGLPSDRFSAERTGGSVSTLTIQRTQQEDSAVYLCASSLEMGTQYFGPGTRLLVL.

The chain employs TRBV5-6 and TRBJ1-4, with D possibly being TRBD1 (5 bases). Trimming pared 5 bases from V and 5 bases from J, leaving 13 bases between. Germline-derived CDR1 and CDR2 are SGHDT and YYEEEE. This CDR3 region has 14 residues. The CDR3, as DNA: TGTGCCAGCAGGCACCGGGACGGCAATGAAAAACTGTTTTTT. Protein product: CASRHRDGNEKLFF.

The chain joins TRBV6-5 to TRBJ1-1; D is undetermined. The V gene's germline CDR1 is MNHEY and CDR2 SVGAGI. The CDR3 has 14 residues. Trimming left V 2 bases short and J 0 bases short, with 7 bases between. CDR3 in DNA: TGTGCCAGCAGTTACGAACCCCTGAACACTGAAGCTTTCTTT. Translated, it gives CASSYEPLNTEAFF.

This clonotype has just a few counts. The V call is TRBV7-6, the J call TRBJ2-5; D gene unclear. The germline gives CDR1 SGHVS, CDR2 FNYEAQ. The CDR3 extends over 13 amino acids. The germline V and J ends were trimmed by 5 bases and 4 bases, with 11 bases remaining between them. The CDR3 DNA is TGTGCCAGCAGCCCTTGGTCGTCAGAGACCCAGTACTTC. Residues: CASSPWSSETQYF.